These 7 T cell receptor beta chains share one sample of origin, sequenced in a study of blood T cell repertoires in COVID-19. TCRdb keeps only in-frame clones here, not all; method: immunoSEQ multiplex PCR. The sample lists roughly 160,000 clones, roughly 88% occurring once. Sequencing input: peripheral blood. The receptors were gathered from a man of 80 years or more with COVID-19, enrolled during active disease.

The chain employs TRBV7-2 and TRBJ1-5; weak D call: TRBD1 (5 bases). The CDR3 totals 14 residues. Germline CDR1 is SGHTA and CDR2 is FQGNSA. The V and J ends lost 2 bases and 2 bases respectively, with 7 bases between them. As DNA, the CDR3 is TGTGCCAGCAGCTTAAGCAGGGGCAATCAGCCCCAGCATTTT. The encoded protein is CASSLSRGNQPQHF.

The genes are TRBV9 and TRBJ1-6, with unresolved D. The V gene's germline CDR1 is SGDLS and CDR2 YYNGEE. This CDR3 spans 13 amino acids. The V and J ends lost 0 bases and 8 bases respectively, with 6 bases between them. CDR3 coding DNA: TGTGCCAGCAGCGTAGCTTTCGATTCACCCCTCCACTTT. Translating it yields CASSVAFDSPLHF.

The V call is TRBV5-1, the J call TRBJ2-2; D is perhaps TRBD1 (6 bases). Trimming left V 0 bases short and J 7 bases short, with 10 bases between. The CDR3 totals 14 residues. The V gene's germline CDR1 is SGHRS and CDR2 YFSETQ. The chain's CDR3 is CASSLGGPGGELFF. The CDR3 DNA reads TGCGCCAGCAGCTTGGGGGGGCCGGGCGGGGAGCTGTTTTTT. Drawing the rest from reference TRBV5-1 and TRBJ2-2, the complete variable domain is KAGVTQTPRYLIKTRGQQVTLSCSPISGHRSVSWYQQTPGQGLQFLFEYFSETQRNKGNFPGRFSGRQFSNSRSEMNVSTLELGDSALYLCASSLGGPGGELFFGEGSRLTVL.

Concerning this clone: One end of the junction does not line up with germline, which may come from a read error. The chain combines TRBV19 with TRBJ2-7, with 8 positions matching TRBD2. The CDR3 runs 16 residues. The germline CDR1 and CDR2 sequences are LNHDA and SQIVND (reference sequence). The CDR3 protein is CARSIASGGYSYEQYF. The CDR3 nucleotides read TGTGCCCGTAGTATTGCGAGCGGGGGTTACTCCTACGAGCAGTACTTC.

The chain has TRBV18 and TRBJ2-3, with 9 bases identical to TRBD2. The V and J ends lost 0 bases and 5 bases, in that order; junction bases with no gene match: 3. The CDR3 totals 15 residues. From germline, CDR1 is KGHSH and CDR2 LQKENI. The chain's CDR3 is CASSPPLAGLDTQYF. The CDR3 coding sequence is TGTGCCAGCTCACCACCCCTAGCGGGGTTAGATACGCAGTATTTT.

The chain couples TRBV18 to TRBJ1-1; the match to TRBD1 covers 7 bases. The CDR3 has 16 residues. The germline V gene has CDR1 KGHSH and CDR2 LQKENI. V trimming: 5 bases; J trimming: 3 bases; junction bases outside the gene matches: 12. The CDR3, as DNA: TGTGCCAGCTCAGCGACAGGGAGAAACGTATACACTGAAGCTTTCTTT. This gives the protein CASSATGRNVYTEAFF.

The V gene is TRBV5-1, the J gene TRBJ1-2; 8 bases match TRBD1. Trimming cost V 3 bases and J 5 bases; bases outside gene matches: 6. CDR1 SGHRS and CDR2 YFSETQ come from the germline V gene. This CDR3 has 14 amino acids. CDR3 in DNA: TGCGCCAGCAGCTCGACAGGGGACGCGTATGGCTACACCTTC. It translates to CASSSTGDAYGYTF.